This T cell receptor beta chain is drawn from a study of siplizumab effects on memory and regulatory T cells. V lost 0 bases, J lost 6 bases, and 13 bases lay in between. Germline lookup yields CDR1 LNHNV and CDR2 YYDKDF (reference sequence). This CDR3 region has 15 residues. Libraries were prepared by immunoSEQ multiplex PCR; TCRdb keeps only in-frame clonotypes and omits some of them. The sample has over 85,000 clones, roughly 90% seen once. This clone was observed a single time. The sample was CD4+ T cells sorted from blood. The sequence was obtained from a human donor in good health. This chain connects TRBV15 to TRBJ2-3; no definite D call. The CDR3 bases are TGTGCCACCAGCAGAGATCGGCCCTCCGCGGATACGCAGTATTTT. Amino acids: CATSRDRPSADTQYF.